Below are 18 T cell receptor beta chains sequenced from a single sample in a study of blood T cells in healthy people across ages. A second PCR, run for about 7 to 11 cycles, used a sample-barcoded 5' primer plus a J-beta primer mix. Each CDR3 protein gets one entry after TCRdb re-called the 5' RACE reads with MiXCR. There are about 930,000 distinct CDR3 sequences in the sample; about 27% occur only once, and roughly a tenth lies in the top ten. This sample was also put to use in a study of T cells of mothers and their children.

Sequences were obtained from blood. The receptors were sampled from a woman aged 40 to 50 in good health.

The chain has TRBV7-8 and TRBJ2-7, with D unclear. Germline V gene data show CDR1 as SGHVS and CDR2 as FQNEAQ. Trimming took 4 bases from V and 0 from J, leaving 25 bases between them. The CDR3 totals 19 residues. The chain's CDR3 is CASSSPKGRYWSSSYEQYF. The CDR3 bases are TGTGCCAGCAGCTCCCCCAAGGGCAGGTACTGGTCAAGCTCCTACGAGCAGTACTTC.

This clonotype was detected only a few times. The chain links TRBV12-3 or TRBV12-4 to TRBJ1-1; no definite D call. Trimming shortened V by 2 bases and J by 7 bases, and 8 bases separated the two germline ends. The CDR3 length is 12 residues. The CDR3, as DNA: TGTGCCAGCAGTTTACAGGCGAATGAAGCTTTCTTT. Amino acid sequence: CASSLQANEAFF.

This clonotype has only a few counts. The V and J genes are TRBV7-2 and TRBJ1-2, with no clear D. Trimming cost V 5 bases and J 6 bases, with 10 bases left between them. The CDR3 covers 12 residues. The germline gives CDR1 SGHTA, CDR2 FQGNSA. Here the CDR3 reads CASSTRVHGYTF. CDR3 DNA: TGTGCCAGCAGCACGAGGGTCCATGGCTACACCTTC.

The chain is built from TRBV29-1 and TRBJ1-1; D call uncertain. This CDR3 is 14 amino acids long. Germline V gene sequence: CDR1 SQVTM, CDR2 ANQGSEA. Trimming left V 0 bases short and J 0 bases short, with 8 bases between. CDR3 sequence reads: CSVEDRWLNTEAFF. The CDR3 DNA sequence: TGCAGCGTTGAAGATCGTTGGTTGAACACTGAAGCTTTCTTT.

This clonotype was picked up a small number of times. V is TRBV29-1 and J is TRBJ1-2; the D gene is possibly TRBD1 (5 bases). This CDR3 is 12 amino acids long. Germline CDR1 reads SQVTM; CDR2 reads ANQGSEA. V dropped 7 bases and J dropped 2 bases, with 11 bases sitting between them. The CDR3 sequence: CSARTPNYGYTF. CDR3 in DNA: TGCAGCGCTAGGACACCGAACTATGGCTACACCTTC.

The J gene is TRBJ2-7, the V gene TRBV28; 12 bases match TRBD1. CDR1 MDHEN and CDR2 SYDVKM come from the germline V gene. The CDR3 loop spans 16 amino acids. The trim removed 5 bases at V and 0 bases at J, leaving 5 bases unmatched. The CDR3 protein is CASSNPGQGASYEQYF. DNA for the CDR3: TGTGCCAGCAGTAACCCGGGACAGGGGGCCTCCTACGAGCAGTACTTC.

On this clonotype itself: This may stem from a read error, because a much larger clone lies one nucleotide away. The chain carries TRBV29-1 and TRBJ2-3; TRBD2 might be the D (7 bases). This CDR3 is built from 14 residues. From germline, CDR1 is SQVTM and CDR2 ANQGSEA. CDR3 nucleotide sequence: TGCACCGGAGGAGGGGGGGGACCTTCAGATACGCAGTATTTT. Translated: CTGGGGGPSDTQYF.

The rearrangement joins TRBV6-5 to TRBJ2-6; D is perhaps TRBD1 (6 bases). The CDR3 has 15 amino acids. With 10 bases removed from V and 1 base from J, the gap between germline ends came to 14 bases. From germline, CDR1 is MNHEY and CDR2 SVGAGI. The CDR3 DNA reads as TGTGCCACTCTTTTCACAGGGTCTGGGGCCAACGTCCTGACTTTC. Protein: CATLFTGSGANVLTF.

The gene calls are TRBV3-1 and TRBJ2-5; D not resolved. The V gene's germline CDR1 is LGHDT and CDR2 YNNKEL (reference sequence). The CDR3 runs 15 residues. V gave up 1 base and J gave up 0 bases, with 9 bases separating them. CDR3 in amino acids: CASSQAVTDQETQYF. In DNA form, the CDR3 reads TGTGCCAGCAGCCAAGCAGTCACGGACCAAGAGACCCAGTACTTC.

In this sample, this clonotype turned up many times. The J gene is TRBJ2-7, the V gene TRBV18; D unresolved. Deletions cut 0 bases from V and 9 bases from J, with 12 bases between. Germline values: CDR1 KGHSH, CDR2 LQKENI. The CDR3 spans 13 residues. CDR3 protein: CASSPPGQDVQYF. The CDR3, as DNA: TGTGCCAGCTCACCACCGGGCCAGGACGTGCAGTACTTC.

There are a few counts of this clonotype. The V gene is TRBV29-1, the J gene TRBJ2-2, with D perhaps TRBD1 or TRBD2 (5 bases each). Germline V gene data show CDR1 as SQVTM and CDR2 as ANQGSEA. The V end lost 4 bases, the J end lost 2 bases, and 14 bases lay between the germline ends. CDR3 length equals 15 residues. CDR3 amino acids: CSVGSAGTNTGELFF. The DNA of the CDR3 is TGCAGCGTTGGTTCGGCAGGGACCAACACCGGGGAGCTGTTTTTT.

The genes are TRBV9 and TRBJ1-2, with D uncertain. Trimming left V 3 bases short and J 6 bases short, with 15 bases between. Germline V lookup: CDR1 SGDLS, CDR2 YYNGEE. This CDR3 is 14 amino acids long. The CDR3 DNA follows: TGTGCCAGCAGCGCGGAAGGAAGGGTGGATGGCTACACCTTC. Its translation: CASSAEGRVDGYTF.

This clonotype was seen many times. This chain joins TRBV10-3 and TRBJ2-1, with 8 bases lining up with TRBD2. CDR1 is ENHRY, CDR2 SYGVKD, per germline. The V segment lost 2 bases and the J segment 8 bases; nucleotides outside the gene matches: 8. This CDR3 has 15 residues. CDR3 sequence: CAISEQLAETDEQFF. The CDR3 DNA sequence: TGTGCCATCAGTGAGCAACTAGCGGAAACGGATGAGCAGTTCTTC.

This chain links TRBV10-3 with TRBJ1-6; D not certain. The CDR3 length is 14 residues. V lost 6 bases and J lost 7, with 13 bases in between. Germline CDR1 ENHRY, CDR2 SYGVKD. CDR3 in DNA: TGTGCCATCAGGTTCGGGCAGGTGAATTCACCCCTCCACTTT. It is translated as CAIRFGQVNSPLHF.

The chain has TRBV12-3 or TRBV12-4 and TRBJ2-1; D remains ambiguous. CDR3 size: 13 residues. Trimming left V 3 bases short and J 5 bases short, with 8 bases between. In nucleotides, the CDR3 is TGTGCCAGCAGTTTTTCGGATGACAATGAGCAGTTCTTC. It codes for CASSFSDDNEQFF.

Concerning this clonotype: This may be a read error, as it is one base from a much larger clone. The chain joins TRBV2 to TRBJ2-3, with D unresolved. Germline CDR1 reads SNHLY; CDR2 reads FYNNEI. V was trimmed by 11 bases and J by 6 bases, leaving 18 bases between them. The CDR3 runs to 13 residues. CDR3 in DNA: TGTGCCGGCTCTCATTCCCCGAGGGATACGCAGTATTTT. Residues: CAGSHSPRDTQYF. The variable domain in full, completed from reference TRBV2 and TRBJ2-3, reads EPEVTQTPSHQVTQMGQEVILRCVPISNHLYFYWYRQILGQKVEFLVSFYNNEISEKSEIFDDQFSVERPDGSNFTLKIRSTKLEDSAMYFCAGSHSPRDTQYFGPGTRLTVL.

This clonotype turned up a few times. This chain connects TRBV20-1 to TRBJ1-2; D not certain. CDR3 length: 14 residues. V lost 0 bases and J lost 6, with 14 bases in between. Per germline, CDR1 DFQATT and CDR2 SNEGSKA (reference sequence). CDR3 residues: CSARDWTGMDGYTF. The CDR3 DNA reads as TGCAGTGCTAGAGATTGGACGGGGATGGATGGCTACACCTTC.

This clonotype was observed a single time. The junction does not match germline at one end; this may be a read error. The chain is built from TRBV20-1 and TRBJ2-7; 7 positions match TRBD1. There are 14 residues in the CDR3. Germline CDR1 DFQATT, CDR2 SNEGSKA (reference sequence). CDR3 in DNA: TGCAGTGCTTGGGACAGCACGAGCTCCTGCGAGCAGTACTTC. As protein: CSAWDSTSSCEQYF.